The rows below give T cell receptor beta chains drawn from one sample of a study of spatial heterogeneity in lung cancer. One entry per CDR3 protein, called by TCRdb with MiXCR from the 5' RACE reads. The repertoire holds under 150,000 distinct CDR3 sequences, with 11% as singletons. This specimen was PBMCs, taken at follow-up. The receptors here all came from a female donor with early-stage non-small cell lung cancer. CDR3s include the opening cysteine and the closing phenylalanine or tryptophan. D genes are given only for firm matches. Rows give clone size only sometimes, using once, few, many, or a class for an expanded clone.

>TRBJ1-5|TRBV7-2|NA|NA
TGTGCCAGCAGCTTTACAGTTCTTAATCAGCCCCAGCATTTT
CASSFTVLNQPQHF
>TRBJ2-2|TRBV5-1|NA|many
TGCGCCAGCAGCTTACCCGGGAACACCGGGGAGCTGTTTTTT
CASSLPGNTGELFF
>TRBJ1-3|TRBV6-5|TRBD1|NA
TGTGCCACCCAGCCGGGACAGGGTGATTTTCCTGGAAACACCATATATTTT
CATQPGQGDFPGNTIYF
>TRBJ2-5|TRBV5-1|TRBD1|few
TGCGCCAGCAGCTTGGGGACAGGGTTACAAGAGACCCAGTACTTC
CASSLGTGLQETQYF
>TRBJ2-1|TRBV5-1|TRBD1|NA
TGCGCCAGCAGCACTTCCCAGGGGGCCCACAATGAGCAGTTCTTC
CASSTSQGAHNEQFF
>TRBJ1-2|TRBV7-2|TRBD1|few
TGTGCCAGCAGTCATTATTCAGGGGGCGACTATGGCTACACCTTC
CASSHYSGGDYGYTF
>TRBJ2-3|TRBV28|TRBD2|NA
TGTGCCAGCAGTGTAGCGCTAGCGGGAGTGTCAGATACGCAGTATTTT
CASSVALAGVSDTQYF
>TRBJ2-1|TRBV29-1|NA|NA
TGCAGCGTACGGGAGAGCTCCTACAATGAGCAGTTCTTC
CSVRESSYNEQFF
>TRBJ1-1|TRBV6-5|NA|many
TGTGCCAGCAGTTACGGGTTCGGGGCCTACACTGAAGCTTTCTTT
CASSYGFGAYTEAFF
>TRBJ1-3|TRBV20-1|TRBD1|many
TGCAACCAGGGGGCAGTAAACACCATATATTTT
CNQGAVNTIYF
>TRBJ2-2|TRBV12-3/TRBV12-4|TRBD2|few
TGTGCCAGCACCCCCATGACTAGCGGGAGGGCCGTAGGCGGGGAGCTGTTTTTT
CASTPMTSGRAVGGELFF
>TRBJ2-1|TRBV19|TRBD2|NA
TGTGCCAGTAGTATAGATCTGGGGACTAGCGTAGACAATGAGCAGTTCTTC
CASSIDLGTSVDNEQFF
>TRBJ2-7|TRBV5-1|NA|many
TGCGCCAGCAAAGGGCAGTACTTC
CASKGQYF
>TRBJ2-3|TRBV7-2|TRBD2|few
TGTGCCAGCAGGCCCGGGACTAGCGGGGCTAGCACAGATACGCAGTATTTT
CASRPGTSGASTDTQYF
>TRBJ2-7|TRBV12-3/TRBV12-4|NA|many
TGTGCCAGCAGCAAAGGTCCGGACTACGAGCAGTACTTC
CASSKGPDYEQYF
>TRBJ1-1|TRBV7-8|NA|NA
TGTGCCAGCAGCCCCCGGACGAGGGGGAACACTGAAGCTTTCTTT
CASSPRTRGNTEAFF
>TRBJ2-3|TRBV20-1|NA|NA
TGCAGTGCAACCGGGGGTCCAGAGAGCACAGATACGCAGTATTTT
CSATGGPESTDTQYF
>TRBJ2-3|TRBV5-1|TRBD2|few
TGCGCCAGCAGACCTCCCACTAGCGGGGGGACAGATACGCAGTATTTT
CASRPPTSGGTDTQYF
>TRBJ2-1|TRBV4-2|TRBD2|many
TGTGCCAGCAGCCACCACAGAAATCTAGCGGAATCTCCGGATGAGCAGTTCTTC
CASSHHRNLAESPDEQFF
>TRBJ2-3|TRBV18|TRBD1|few
TGTGCCAGCTCACGCTTTACCGGGACAGGGAGTCCAGATACGCAGTATTTT
CASSRFTGTGSPDTQYF
>TRBJ1-2|TRBV2|TRBD1|NA
TGTGCCAGCAGAAGAGGACAGGGTGCTATTGGCTACACCTTC
CASRRGQGAIGYTF
>TRBJ2-3|TRBV11-1|TRBD2|few
TGTGCCAGCAGCCCACGACTAGCGGGAGGAAGCACAGATACGCAGTATTTT
CASSPRLAGGSTDTQYF
>TRBJ1-1|TRBV6-1|NA|many
TGTGCCAGCAATTGGGACACGAACACTGAAGCTTTCTTT
CASNWDTNTEAFF